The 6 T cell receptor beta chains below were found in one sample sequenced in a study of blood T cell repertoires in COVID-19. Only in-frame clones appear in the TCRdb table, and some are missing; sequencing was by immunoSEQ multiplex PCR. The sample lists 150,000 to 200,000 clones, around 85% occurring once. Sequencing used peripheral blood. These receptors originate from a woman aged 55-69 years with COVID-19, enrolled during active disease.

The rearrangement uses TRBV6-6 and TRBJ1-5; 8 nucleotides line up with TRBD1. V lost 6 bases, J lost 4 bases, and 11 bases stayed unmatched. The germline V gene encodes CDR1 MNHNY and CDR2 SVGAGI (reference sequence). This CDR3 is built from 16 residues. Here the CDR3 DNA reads TGTGCCAGCAGCGACGGTCACAGGGGGATTAATCAGCCCCAGCATTTT. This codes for CASSDGHRGINQPQHF.

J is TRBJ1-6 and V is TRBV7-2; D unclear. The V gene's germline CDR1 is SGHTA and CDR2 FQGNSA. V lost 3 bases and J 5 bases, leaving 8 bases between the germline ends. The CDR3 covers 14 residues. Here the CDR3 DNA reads TGTGCCAGCAGCTTCCGGGAAAATAATTCACCCCTCCACTTT. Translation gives CASSFRENNSPLHF. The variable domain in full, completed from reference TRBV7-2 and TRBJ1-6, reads GAGVSQSPSNKVTEKGKDVELRCDPISGHTALYWYRQSLGQGLEFLIYFQGNSAPDKSGLPSDRFSAERTGGSVSTLTIQRTQQEDSAVYLCASSFRENNSPLHFGNGTRLTVT.

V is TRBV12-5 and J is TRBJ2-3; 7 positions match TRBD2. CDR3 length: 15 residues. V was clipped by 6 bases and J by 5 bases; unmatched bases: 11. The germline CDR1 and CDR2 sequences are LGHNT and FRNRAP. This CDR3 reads CASGIGAGAQDTQYF. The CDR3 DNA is TGTGCTAGTGGGATAGGGGCGGGAGCGCAAGATACGCAGTATTTT.

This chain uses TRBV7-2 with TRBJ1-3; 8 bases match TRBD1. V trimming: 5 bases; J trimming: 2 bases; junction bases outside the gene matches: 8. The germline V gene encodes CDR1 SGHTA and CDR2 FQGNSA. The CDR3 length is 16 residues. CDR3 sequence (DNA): TGTGCCAGCAGCCAATGGACAGGGTCAACTGGAAACACCATATATTTT. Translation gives CASSQWTGSTGNTIYF. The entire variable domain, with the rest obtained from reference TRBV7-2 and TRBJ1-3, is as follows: GAGVSQSPSNKVTEKGKDVELRCDPISGHTALYWYRQSLGQGLEFLIYFQGNSAPDKSGLPSDRFSAERTGGSVSTLTIQRTQQEDSAVYLCASSQWTGSTGNTIYFGEGSWLTVV.

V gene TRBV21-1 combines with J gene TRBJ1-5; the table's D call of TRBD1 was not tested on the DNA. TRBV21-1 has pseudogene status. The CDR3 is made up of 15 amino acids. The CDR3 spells CASTHRGKSNQPQHF. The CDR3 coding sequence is TGTGCCTCCACCCACAGGGGCAAGAGCAATCAGCCCCAGCATTTT.

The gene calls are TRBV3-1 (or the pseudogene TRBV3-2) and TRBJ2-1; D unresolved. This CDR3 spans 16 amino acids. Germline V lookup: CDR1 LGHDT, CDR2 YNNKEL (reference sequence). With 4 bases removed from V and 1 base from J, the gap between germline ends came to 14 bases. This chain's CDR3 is CASSPRGSSSYNEQFF. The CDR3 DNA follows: TGTGCCAGCAGCCCAAGAGGATCCTCTTCCTACAATGAGCAGTTCTTC.